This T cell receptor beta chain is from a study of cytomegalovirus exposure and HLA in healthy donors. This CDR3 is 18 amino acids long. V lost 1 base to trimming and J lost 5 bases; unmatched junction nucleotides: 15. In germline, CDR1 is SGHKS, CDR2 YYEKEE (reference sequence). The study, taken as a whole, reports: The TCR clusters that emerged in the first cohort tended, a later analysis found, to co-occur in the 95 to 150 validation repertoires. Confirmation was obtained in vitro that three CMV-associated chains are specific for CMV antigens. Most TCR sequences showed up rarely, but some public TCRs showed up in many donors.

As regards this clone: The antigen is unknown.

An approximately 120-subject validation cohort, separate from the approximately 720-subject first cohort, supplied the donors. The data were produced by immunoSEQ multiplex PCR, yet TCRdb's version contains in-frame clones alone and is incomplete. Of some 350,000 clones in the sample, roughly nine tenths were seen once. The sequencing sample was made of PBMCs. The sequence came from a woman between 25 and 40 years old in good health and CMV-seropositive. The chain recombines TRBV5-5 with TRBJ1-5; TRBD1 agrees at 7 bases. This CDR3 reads CASSLLVRTGRVDQPQHF. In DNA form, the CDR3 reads TGTGCCAGCAGCTTGCTAGTTAGGACAGGTAGGGTTGATCAGCCCCAGCATTTT.